The next 22 T cell receptor beta chains were all read from a single sample in a study of T cells in Graves' hyperthyroidism and ophthalmopathy. Authors of the study amplified TCR beta CDR3 regions from RNA transcripts. The TCR CDR3 was amplified in a first-round RT-PCR using the HTBI primer set. A single record per CDR3 protein comes from TCRdb applying MiXCR to the multiplex PCR reads. The table shows about 700,000 distinct CDR3 sequences, with 13% to 15% occurring only once. The sequencing input was blood. The receptors stem from a woman aged 18-29 years with Graves' hyperthyroidism.

This clonotype was seen many times. DNA of the CDR3: TGTGCCAGCAAGAGAGGGGCGAGGACAGATACGCAGTATTTT. Protein: CASKRGARTDTQYF. The gene calls are TRBV28 and TRBJ2-3; perhaps D is TRBD1 or TRBD2 (5 bases each). The CDR3 is made up of 14 amino acids. Per germline, CDR1 MDHEN and CDR2 SYDVKM. Trimming removed 7 bases at V and 3 bases at J, with 14 bases between.

The CDR3 bases are TGTGCCAGCTCACCCCCACTAGGACGACAGCTGAACTATGGCTACACCTTC. Protein: CASSPPLGRQLNYGYTF. The genes are TRBV18 and TRBJ1-2, with D tentatively TRBD1 (5 bases). Germline V CDR1 and CDR2: KGHSH, LQKENI. This CDR3 is 17 amino acids long. The V gene lost 3 bases and the J gene lost 2 bases, with 19 bases spanning the gap.

This clonotype has more than one count but fewer than ten. The V and J genes are TRBV7-7 and TRBJ2-1; 7 nucleotides agree with TRBD2. The CDR3 is 18 amino acids. The V and J ends lost 5 bases and 0 bases, in that order; junction bases with no gene match: 13. CDR1 is SSHAT, CDR2 FNYEAQ, per germline (reference sequence). The CDR3 nucleotides are TGTGCCAGCAGCCCACGGGCGGGAGCGACGAGCTCCTACAATGAGCAGTTCTTC. Translation gives CASSPRAGATSSYNEQFF.

This clonotype occurred many times. In DNA, the CDR3 is TGTGCCAGCAGCCCTGGTGGGAGCAACACTGAAGCTTTCTTT. Amino acids: CASSPGGSNTEAFF. The chain recombines TRBV9 with TRBJ1-1; D unresolved. The CDR3 runs to 14 residues. CDR1 is SGDLS and CDR2 is YYNGEE in the germline V gene. Trimming pared 4 bases from V and 2 bases from J, leaving 12 bases between.

This clonotype came up a few times. V gene TRBV30 combines with J gene TRBJ2-5; TRBD2 agrees at 11 bases. Germline V lookup: CDR1 GTSNPN, CDR2 SVGIG (reference sequence). Trimming removed 2 bases from V and 6 bases from J; junction bases left unmatched: 8. This CDR3 contains 15 residues. The CDR3 DNA reads TGTGCCTGGAGTACTAGCGGGAGCGGATCAAAGACCCAGTACTTC. This translates into CAWSTSGSGSKTQYF. The variable domain in full, completed from reference TRBV30 and TRBJ2-5, reads SQTIHQWPATLVQPVGSPLSLECTVEGTSNPNLYWYRQAAGRGLQLLFYSVGIGQISSEVPQNLSASRPQDRQFILSSKKLLLSDSGFYLCAWSTSGSGSKTQYFGPGTRLLVL.

With respect to this clonotype: It may be a read error: a sequence one base away is much more abundant. Because the CDR3 is missing its conserved closing phenylalanine or tryptophan, this is likely a read error. The chain links TRBV28 to TRBJ1-1; 9 positions match TRBD1. Trimming cost V 6 bases and J 5 bases; bases outside gene matches: 16. The CDR3 covers 17 residues. CDR1 is MDHEN and CDR2 is SYDVKM in the germline V gene. CDR3 in amino acids: CASSRTGTGFWKTEAFL. The CDR3 DNA is TGTGCCAGCAGCCGAACGGGGACAGGGTTTTGGAAAACTGAAGCTTTCCTT.

The chain uses TRBV4-3 and TRBJ1-4; 7 bases map to TRBD1. Per the germline V gene, CDR1 is LGHNA and CDR2 is YSLEER. The ends lost 0 bases at V and 8 bases at J; junction bases unmatched: 9. This CDR3 spans 16 amino acids. This CDR3 reads CASSQDGRQGGEKLFF. The CDR3 DNA reads as TGCGCCAGCAGCCAAGATGGGAGGCAGGGGGGGGAAAAACTGTTTTTT.

The chain links TRBV7-9 to TRBJ2-5; D is possibly TRBD2 (5 bases). Trimming took 1 base from V and 7 from J, leaving 13 bases between them. This CDR3 contains 14 residues. Germline V gene sequence: CDR1 SEHNR, CDR2 FQNEAQ (reference sequence). CDR3 DNA: TGTGCCAGCAGCTTAGAAGTTCTGAGCGGGACCCAGTACTTC. Amino acid sequence: CASSLEVLSGTQYF.

This clonotype was observed a handful of times. The chain joins TRBV20-1 to TRBJ2-3; 7 positions agree with TRBD2. Germline CDR1 and CDR2: DFQATT and SNEGSKA (reference sequence). Germline trimming cut 5 bases from V and 3 bases from J; bases unmatched to any gene: 11. The CDR3 is 15 residues long. DNA of the CDR3: TGCAGTGCTCCCTTCCCGGCGGGAGTAACAGATACGCAGTATTTT. It specifies CSAPFPAGVTDTQYF.

The sample holds many counts of this clonotype. The chain's CDR3 is CASTHGDRGLYEQYF. CDR3 sequence (DNA): TGTGCCAGCACCCACGGGGACAGGGGGCTCTACGAGCAGTACTTC. V is TRBV28 and J is TRBJ2-7, with TRBD1 matching 12 bases. CDR1 and CDR2 (germline): MDHEN, SYDVKM. Trimming removed 7 bases from V and 3 bases from J; junction bases left unmatched: 7. This CDR3 has 15 amino acids. The complete variable domain, with remaining parts taken from reference TRBV28 and TRBJ2-7, reads DVKVTQSSRYLVKRTGEKVFLECVQDMDHENMFWYRQDPGLGLRLIYFSYDVKMKEKGDIPEGYSVSREKKERFSLILESASTNQTSMYLCASTHGDRGLYEQYFGPGTRLTVT.

At least ten counts were recorded for this clonotype. CDR3 bases: TGTGCCAGCAGCCCCCGGACTAGCTACAACAATGAGCAGTTCTTC. This gives the protein CASSPRTSYNNEQFF. V usage is TRBV7-9 and J usage is TRBJ2-1, with 8 bases lining up with TRBD2. V lost 5 bases, J lost 5 bases, and 8 bases stayed unmatched. Germline V gives CDR1 SEHNR, CDR2 FQNEAQ (reference sequence). The CDR3 spans 15 residues.

This clonotype has just one count. This chain connects TRBV4-3 to TRBJ2-5; 10 bases are shared with TRBD2. The V gene's germline CDR1 is LGHNA and CDR2 YSLEER. This CDR3 region has 17 residues. V dropped 1 base and J dropped 4; count of bases not matched to a gene: 9. The CDR3 DNA reads TGCGCCAGCAGCCAAGCTAGCGGGGGTGGTTTAGGAGAGACCCAGTACTTC. It yields the protein CASSQASGGGLGETQYF.

This clonotype was detected ten times or more. The rearrangement uses TRBV10-2 and TRBJ2-7; the match to TRBD2 covers 10 bases. V lost 3 bases to trimming and J lost 4 bases; unmatched junction nucleotides: 6. The V gene's germline CDR1 is WSHSY and CDR2 SAAADI. This CDR3 contains 15 residues. CDR3 in DNA: TGCGCCAGCAGTGACCCGGGACTAGCGAGTTACGAGCAGTACTTC. Its translation: CASSDPGLASYEQYF.

This clonotype was counted ten times or more. The CDR3 loop is CASSLVSQNIQYF. In nucleotides, the CDR3 is TGTGCCAGCAGCTTAGTTAGCCAAAACATTCAGTACTTC. The chain combines TRBV11-2 with TRBJ2-4; D gene ambiguous. CDR3 size: 13 residues. V lost 1 base, J lost 5 bases, and 6 bases lay in between. Germline CDR1 reads SGHAT; CDR2 reads FQNNGV.

This clonotype was seen repeatedly, ten times or more. CDR3 in DNA: TGTGCCAGCTCACCACCGTCCGGCCCAACTAATGAAAAACTGTTTTTT. Encoded protein: CASSPPSGPTNEKLFF. The chain has TRBV18 and TRBJ1-4; D is unclear. The germline CDR1 and CDR2 sequences are KGHSH and LQKENI. The V end was cut by 0 bases, the J end by 0 bases, with 8 bases between. This CDR3 has 16 residues. The full variable domain, in which reference TRBV18 and TRBJ1-4 provide the parts outside the CDR3, is NAGVMQNPRHLVRRRGQEARLRCSPMKGHSHVYWYRQLPEEGLKFMVYLQKENIIDESGMPKERFSAEFPKEGPSILRIQQVVRGDSAAYFCASSPPSGPTNEKLFFGSGTQLSVL.

This clonotype was observed a few times. J is TRBJ2-7 and V is TRBV11-2, with D perhaps TRBD1 (6 bases). V dropped 2 bases and J dropped 3 bases, with 8 bases sitting between them. The germline CDR1 and CDR2 sequences are SGHAT and FQNNGV. The CDR3 has 13 amino acids. The CDR3 reads CASSLWTDYEQYF. The CDR3 coding sequence is TGTGCCAGCAGCTTATGGACAGACTACGAGCAGTACTTC.

This clonotype was recorded at least ten times. The chain couples TRBV20-1 to TRBJ2-7; D not resolved. Germline CDR1 reads DFQATT; CDR2 reads SNEGSKA (reference sequence). The CDR3 spans 14 residues. Trimming cost V 3 bases and J 4 bases, with 16 bases left between them. CDR3 protein: CSASSRPLAYEQYF. CDR3 DNA: TGCAGTGCTAGTTCACGTCCCTTGGCGTACGAGCAGTACTTC.

The chain couples TRBV7-2 to TRBJ1-4, with D maybe TRBD1 (5 bases). Germline V gene sequence: CDR1 SGHTA, CDR2 FQGNSA. The CDR3 consists of 15 residues. V lost 5 bases and J lost 9, with 19 bases in between. CDR3 nucleotide sequence: TGTGCCAGCAGCCAGGGCGGTGGGAGTGGAAAAAAACTGTTTTTT. It encodes CASSQGGGSGKKLFF. The full variable domain, its missing parts supplied by reference TRBV7-2 and TRBJ1-4, is GAGVSQSPSNKVTEKGKDVELRCDPISGHTALYWYRQSLGQGLEFLIYFQGNSAPDKSGLPSDRFSAERTGGSVSTLTIQRTQQEDSAVYLCASSQGGGSGKKLFFGSGTQLSVL.

This clonotype was recorded many times. The V call is TRBV28, the J call TRBJ2-5; 8 bases line up with TRBD2. The V segment lost 8 bases and the J segment 5 bases; nucleotides outside the gene matches: 16. Per the germline V gene, CDR1 is MDHEN and CDR2 is SYDVKM. This CDR3 contains 16 residues. The CDR3 DNA sequence: TGTGCCAGCGGGGTAGCGGGAAAGGAGCTGTGGGAGACCCAGTACTTC. It is translated as CASGVAGKELWETQYF. The whole variable domain, remainder taken from reference TRBV28 and TRBJ2-5, is DVKVTQSSRYLVKRTGEKVFLECVQDMDHENMFWYRQDPGLGLRLIYFSYDVKMKEKGDIPEGYSVSREKKERFSLILESASTNQTSMYLCASGVAGKELWETQYFGPGTRLLVL.

This clonotype showed up many times. This sequence joins TRBV20-1 and TRBJ1-6; 8 positions match TRBD1. CDR1 and CDR2 from the germline V gene are DFQATT and SNEGSKA (reference sequence). The ends lost 1 base at V and 7 bases at J; junction bases unmatched: 9. The CDR3 consists of 16 residues. This CDR3 is CSARGFPDRDNSPLHF. The CDR3 DNA follows: TGCAGTGCTAGAGGGTTCCCGGACAGGGACAATTCACCCCTCCACTTT.

This sequence joins TRBV29-1 and TRBJ1-2; D might be TRBD1 (6 bases). In germline, CDR1 is SQVTM, CDR2 ANQGSEA. V was clipped by 6 bases and J by 6 bases, with 17 bases between them. The CDR3 runs 13 residues. CDR3 in amino acids: CSVRGQGPNGYTF. CDR3 in DNA: TGCAGCGTCCGGGGGCAGGGGCCAAATGGCTACACCTTC.

This clonotype was counted ten times or more. The V gene is TRBV13, the J gene TRBJ1-1; 9 bases match TRBD1. CDR3 length: 17 amino acids. The germline V gene encodes CDR1 PRHDT and CDR2 FYEKMQ (reference sequence). V trimming: 4 bases; J trimming: 4 bases; junction bases outside the gene matches: 13. CDR3 residues: CASSSQAQGARFTEAFF. The CDR3 nucleotides are TGTGCCAGCAGCTCCCAGGCACAGGGGGCAAGATTCACTGAAGCTTTCTTT.